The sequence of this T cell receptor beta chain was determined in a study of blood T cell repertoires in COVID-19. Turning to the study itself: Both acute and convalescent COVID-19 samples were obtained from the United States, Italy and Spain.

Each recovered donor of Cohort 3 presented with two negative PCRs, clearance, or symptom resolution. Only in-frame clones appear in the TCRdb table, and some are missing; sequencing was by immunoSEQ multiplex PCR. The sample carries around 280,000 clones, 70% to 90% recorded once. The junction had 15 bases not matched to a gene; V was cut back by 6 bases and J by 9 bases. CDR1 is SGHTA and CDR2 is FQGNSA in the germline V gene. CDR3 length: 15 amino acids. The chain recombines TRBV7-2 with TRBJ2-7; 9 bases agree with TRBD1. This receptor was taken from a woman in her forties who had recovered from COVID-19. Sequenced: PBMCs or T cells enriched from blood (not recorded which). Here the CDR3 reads CASSFGSTGGAVQYF. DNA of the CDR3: TGTGCCAGCAGTTTCGGGTCAACAGGGGGCGCGGTGCAGTACTTC.